Below are 28 T cell receptor beta chains sequenced from a single sample in a study of control samples from healthy donors and cancer patients. Measured with immunoSEQ multiplex PCR; TCRdb has only the in-frame clones, and not every one. The sample lists about 96,000 clones, approximately 95% seen once, with approximately 7.6% in the top ten. Source material: blood. These receptor sequences come from a young man in good health.

This chain connects TRBV10-1 to TRBJ2-3; 7 nucleotides agree with TRBD1. V lost 4 bases and J lost 5; bases outside the gene matches: 6. This CDR3 spans 14 amino acids. Germline V lookup: CDR1 WNHNN, CDR2 SYGVQD (reference sequence). The CDR3 coding sequence is TGCGCCAGCAGTGCGACAGGGATGGTAGATACGCAGTATTTT. Translated, it gives CASSATGMVDTQYF.

The chain recombines TRBV5-1 with TRBJ1-2; no clear D. The CDR3 consists of 13 residues. CDR1 and CDR2 from the germline V gene are SGHRS and YFSETQ. The V and J ends lost 0 bases and 7 bases respectively, with 10 bases between them. The CDR3 nucleotides are TGCGCCAGCAGCTTGGCGGGTGAGGCTGGCTACACCTTC. It codes for CASSLAGEAGYTF.

As for this clone: One junction end does not reproduce the germline sequence, and a read error may be involved. This chain joins TRBV5-6 and TRBJ1-3; no clear D. Looked up from germline, CDR1 is SGHDT and CDR2 is YYEEEE. The CDR3 extends over 16 amino acids. The CDR3 bases are TGTGCCAGCAGCTTGGTAGGGAGTGGACCTGGTAACACCATATATTTT. Translation: CASSLVGSGPGNTIYF.

The chain uses TRBV29-1 and TRBJ2-7; TRBD1 matches at 11 bases. Trimming cost V 6 bases and J 6 bases; bases outside gene matches: 4. CDR3 length: 12 residues. Germline CDR1 SQVTM, CDR2 ANQGSEA. The CDR3 DNA reads TGCAGCGTACCCGGGACAGGGGGCGAGCAGTACTTC. Encoded protein: CSVPGTGGEQYF.

The gene calls are TRBV5-8 and TRBJ2-6; D remains unclear. V was pared by 0 bases and J by 1 base, with 11 bases between. This CDR3 region has 17 residues. In germline, CDR1 is SGHTS, CDR2 YDEGEE. CDR3 in amino acids: CASSLVRTYSGANVLTF. The DNA of the CDR3 is TGTGCCAGCAGCTTGGTCCGGACCTATTCTGGGGCCAACGTCCTGACTTTC.

The chain has TRBV7-2 and TRBJ2-2; possibly TRBD1 for D (5 bases). The CDR3 spans 15 residues. Germline V CDR1 and CDR2: SGHTA, FQGNSA. The V and J ends lost 4 bases and 1 base respectively, with 10 bases between them. For the CDR3, the DNA is TGTGCCAGCAGCTCCCCGACAGAGAACACCGGGGAGCTGTTTTTT. Its protein product is CASSSPTENTGELFF.

The genes are TRBV5-4 and TRBJ1-3, with no clear D. Trimming stripped 5 bases from V and 4 bases from J, with 22 bases between. The length of the CDR3 is 17 residues. Germline CDR1 SGHNT, CDR2 YYREEE (reference sequence). CDR3 protein: CASSFAEPKEGGNTIYF. In nucleotides, the CDR3 is TGTGCCAGCAGTTTTGCCGAACCCAAGGAGGGAGGAAACACCATATATTTT.

This chain's CDR3 is CASSFQGYAEAFF. The DNA of the CDR3 is TGCGCCAGCAGCTTCCAGGGGTACGCTGAAGCTTTCTTT. The rearrangement links TRBV5-1 to TRBJ1-1, with D perhaps TRBD1 (6 bases). Trimming shortened V by 2 bases and J by 6 bases, and 11 bases separated the two germline ends. Germline V gene sequence: CDR1 SGHRS, CDR2 YFSETQ. There are 13 residues in the CDR3. Using reference TRBV5-1 and TRBJ1-1 for the parts outside the CDR3, the full variable domain is KAGVTQTPRYLIKTRGQQVTLSCSPISGHRSVSWYQQTPGQGLQFLFEYFSETQRNKGNFPGRFSGRQFSNSRSEMNVSTLELGDSALYLCASSFQGYAEAFFGQGTRLTVV.

V is TRBV10-1 and J is TRBJ1-5; D remains ambiguous. With 0 bases removed from V and 3 bases from J, the gap between germline ends came to 3 bases. This CDR3 has 13 residues. In germline, CDR1 is WNHNN, CDR2 SYGVQD (reference sequence). The CDR3 sequence is CASSESLNQPQHF. CDR3 coding DNA: TGCGCCAGCAGTGAGTCCCTCAATCAGCCCCAGCATTTT.

J is TRBJ1-3 and V is TRBV2; D perhaps matches TRBD1 (6 bases). The CDR3 loop spans 13 amino acids. The germline V gene encodes CDR1 SNHLY and CDR2 FYNNEI. Trimming pared 8 bases from V and 0 bases from J, leaving 8 bases between. The CDR3: CASGRGSGNTIYF. For the CDR3, the DNA is TGTGCCAGCGGCAGGGGCTCTGGAAACACCATATATTTT.

This clone was seen only a few times. This chain joins TRBV29-1 and TRBJ1-1; D is uncertain. V was clipped by 8 bases and J by 0 bases, with 7 bases between them. This CDR3 comprises 11 residues. Germline loops: CDR1 SQVTM, CDR2 ANQGSEA. The DNA for the CDR3 is TGCAGCACAATTGTGAACACTGAAGCTTTCTTT. The encoded protein is CSTIVNTEAFF.

The CDR3 DNA is TGTGCCAGCAGCTTGGTGCAGATCCCCTATGGCTACACCTTC. This gives the protein CASSLVQIPYGYTF. The V and J genes are TRBV5-4 and TRBJ1-2; no definite D call. The CDR3 is 14 amino acids. The germline CDR1 and CDR2 sequences are SGHNT and YYREEE (reference sequence). V was shortened by 0 bases and J by 4 bases, with 10 bases between the two germline ends.

The chain employs TRBV7-9 and TRBJ2-5, with 10 bases fitting TRBD2. The CDR3 is made up of 18 amino acids. Germline assignment: CDR1 SEHNR and CDR2 FQNEAQ (reference sequence). V shed 1 base and J 6 bases; nucleotides not matched to a gene: 14. Here the CDR3 reads CASSLGAGGPVVTQTQYF. For the CDR3, the DNA is TGTGCCAGCAGCTTAGGAGCGGGGGGGCCGGTTGTGACGCAGACCCAGTACTTC.

The chain combines TRBV27 with TRBJ2-7; the D gene is possibly TRBD1 (6 bases). This CDR3 contains 14 residues. Germline V gives CDR1 MNHEY, CDR2 SMNVEV (reference sequence). Trimming stripped 4 bases from V and 0 bases from J, with 10 bases between. CDR3 in amino acids: CASSWDTSSYEQYF. CDR3 DNA sequence: TGTGCCAGCAGTTGGGACACTAGCTCCTACGAGCAGTACTTC.

The V and J genes are TRBV5-1 and TRBJ2-7; 7 bases align to TRBD2. The CDR3 sequence is 16 residues long. The germline V gene has CDR1 SGHRS and CDR2 YFSETQ. V gave up 0 bases and J gave up 1 base; unmatched junction bases: 7. The CDR3 sequence is CASSLAASGGSYEQYF. The CDR3 bases are TGCGCCAGCAGCTTGGCCGCTAGCGGAGGTTCCTACGAGCAGTACTTC.

V usage is TRBV19 and J usage is TRBJ2-7, with 9 positions matching TRBD2. The CDR3 has 14 residues. Germline values: CDR1 LNHDA, CDR2 SQIVND (reference sequence). V lost 4 bases, J lost 3 bases, and 4 bases stayed unmatched. The CDR3 DNA reads TGTGCCAGTAGTAGCGGGGGGGTGAACTACGAGCAGTACTTC. This translates into CASSSGGVNYEQYF.

The chain is built from TRBV5-1 and TRBJ1-1; D not certain. Germline V gives CDR1 SGHRS, CDR2 YFSETQ. The V end was cut by 5 bases, the J end by 2 bases, with 13 bases between. The CDR3 contains 14 residues. The DNA of the CDR3 is TGCGCCAGCAGTATCTCAGCCCTCAACACTGAAGCTTTCTTT. Amino acids: CASSISALNTEAFF.

This CDR3 reads CASSQDRSGGYGYTF. The CDR3 nucleotides read TGCGCCAGCAGCCAAGATAGGTCGGGGGGCTATGGCTACACCTTC. The chain uses TRBV4-3 and TRBJ1-2, with D possibly being TRBD1 (5 bases). Germline CDR1 reads LGHNA; CDR2 reads YSLEER. The ends were cut back, 0 bases at V and 4 bases at J, with 12 bases in the middle. The CDR3 spans 15 residues.

This rearrangement joins TRBV25-1 to TRBJ1-4; D remains ambiguous. Germline V gene sequence: CDR1 MGHDK, CDR2 SYGVNS. The CDR3 extends over 11 amino acids. The V end was cut by 10 bases, the J end by 6 bases, with 9 bases between. CDR3: CATNVDEKLFF. As DNA, the CDR3 is TGTGCCACAAACGTGGATGAAAAACTGTTTTTT.

The chain links TRBV9 to TRBJ1-5, with D maybe TRBD1 (5 bases). V lost 4 bases and J lost 0, with 11 bases in between. This CDR3 is built from 15 residues. CDR1 is SGDLS, CDR2 YYNGEE, per germline. The CDR3 DNA is TGTGCCAGCAGCCCCTCCGGACATAGCAATCAGCCCCAGCATTTT. Protein sequence: CASSPSGHSNQPQHF.

This clone showed up just once. V gene TRBV12-3 or TRBV12-4 combines with J gene TRBJ1-1; weak D call: TRBD1 (6 bases). This CDR3 region has 12 residues. V shed 2 bases and J shed 7 bases, with 8 bases lying between them. The CDR3: CASSLRTDEAFF. CDR3 bases: TGTGCCAGCAGTTTAAGGACAGATGAAGCTTTCTTT.

V gene TRBV6-1 combines with J gene TRBJ2-2; D is ambiguous. The CDR3 has 16 residues. V lost 1 base, J lost 4 bases, and 13 bases lay in between. The germline CDR1 and CDR2 sequences are MNHNS and SASEGT. The CDR3, as DNA: TGTGCCAGCAGTGAAGAAGGGTCCCGTTTCACCGGGGAGCTGTTTTTT. Residues: CASSEEGSRFTGELFF.

The CDR3 reads CSVRKGDYGYTF. CDR3 DNA sequence: TGCAGCGTGCGTAAGGGGGACTATGGCTACACCTTC. The rearrangement joins TRBV29-1 to TRBJ1-2; a weak D match, TRBD1 (6 bases). V was trimmed by 6 bases and J by 3 bases, leaving 11 bases between them. CDR1 and CDR2 (germline): SQVTM, ANQGSEA. This CDR3 contains 12 residues.

V is TRBV6-6 and J is TRBJ1-2, with 7 bases lining up with TRBD1. The CDR3 runs to 15 residues. Trimming took 6 bases from V and 6 from J; bases not matched to a gene: 13. Germline CDR1 reads MNHNY; CDR2 reads SVGAGI (reference sequence). CDR3 sequence: CASRQVGRGGDGYTF. As DNA, the CDR3 is TGTGCCAGCAGACAAGTGGGCAGGGGGGGTGATGGCTACACCTTC.

The chain combines TRBV2 with TRBJ2-5; possible D gene TRBD1, 7 bases. V lost 5 bases to trimming and J lost 3 bases, with 13 bases between them. This CDR3 spans 14 amino acids. CDR1 is SNHLY and CDR2 is FYNNEI in the germline V gene. The CDR3 region is CASSPGGGKETQYF. In nucleotides, the CDR3 is TGTGCCAGCAGTCCAGGGGGAGGTAAAGAGACCCAGTACTTC.

The CDR3 loop is CASSLLLAESTDTQYF. The CDR3 DNA sequence: TGTGCCAGCAGCTTACTACTAGCGGAGAGCACAGATACGCAGTATTTT. V and J are TRBV11-2 and TRBJ2-3; 8 bases match TRBD2. The junction had 4 bases not matched to a gene; V was cut back by 2 bases and J by 0 bases. This CDR3 is built from 16 residues. Germline V lookup: CDR1 SGHAT, CDR2 FQNNGV.

V and J are TRBV5-1 and TRBJ1-1; D may be TRBD1 (5 bases). V was shortened by 1 base and J by 5 bases, with 18 bases between the two germline ends. The CDR3 is 16 residues long. Germline assignment: CDR1 SGHRS and CDR2 YFSETQ. For the CDR3, the DNA is TGCGCCAGCAGCTTGAATCCGGGGGAACCAAGGACTGAAGCTTTCTTT. Translating it yields CASSLNPGEPRTEAFF.

V is TRBV5-6 and J is TRBJ1-5; the D gene is possibly TRBD1 (5 bases). Per germline, CDR1 SGHDT and CDR2 YYEEEE. CDR3 length: 14 residues. V was pared by 1 base and J by 3 bases, with 8 bases between. CDR3 loop: CASSLRTINQPQHF. In DNA, the CDR3 is TGTGCCAGCAGCTTGAGGACAATCAATCAGCCCCAGCATTTT.